This TCR beta chain appears in the sequencing data of a study of cytomegalovirus exposure and HLA in healthy donors. Points from the study as a whole: CMV antigen specificity of a few CMV-associated chains was confirmed in vitro. Subsequent analysis revealed that first-cohort TCR clusters tended to co-occur in the approximately 120 validation repertoires. It was 150 to 200 TCR beta chains that were listed as cytomegalovirus-associated. Rarity held for most TCR sequences, but there were some public TCRs that occurred in many donors.

V shed 2 bases and J shed 6 bases, with 8 bases lying between them. The CDR3 contains 12 residues. CDR1 is MDHEN, CDR2 SYDVKM, per germline. Profiled with immunoSEQ multiplex PCR; TCRdb holds only in-frame clones, not every one. The table includes about 88,000 clones, roughly 80% detected once. To note about this clone: The antigen remains undetermined.

Input material: PBMCs. V usage is TRBV28 and J usage is TRBJ2-7; D gene uncertain. The sequence came from a woman under 30 in good health and CMV-seropositive. For the CDR3, the DNA is TGTGCCAGCAGTTTAATGGCCCTCGAGCAGTACTTC. Encoded protein: CASSLMALEQYF.